These 31 T cell receptor beta chains came from one sample sequenced in a study of T cell repertoires in cytomegalovirus infection. TCRdb reprocessed the reads with MiXCR, giving one entry per CDR3 protein. The sample yields 51,000 or so distinct CDR3 sequences, roughly a fifth seen once. Their specific antigens are unknown. Sequencing used CD8+ T cells from cultured PBMCs, obtained from culture after CMV antigen stimulation. The receptors shown here come from a human donor in good health (CMV status not recorded). Some clones in this sample may be carry-over from other donors' samples.

The rearrangement uses TRBV11-2 and TRBJ1-6; 8 bases line up with TRBD1. V trimming: 0 bases; J trimming: 5 bases; junction bases outside the gene matches: 9. The CDR3 loop spans 18 amino acids. Per germline, CDR1 SGHAT and CDR2 FQNNGV. CDR3 amino acids: CASSLDPTGQAHNSPLHF. CDR3 in DNA: TGTGCCAGCAGCTTAGATCCTACGGGACAGGCCCATAATTCACCCCTCCACTTT.

V gene TRBV6-5 combines with J gene TRBJ1-2, with a possible D match to TRBD1 (5 bases). V shed 0 bases and J shed 2 bases, with 16 bases lying between them. This CDR3 region has 17 residues. The germline V gene encodes CDR1 MNHEY and CDR2 SVGAGI. For the CDR3, the DNA is TGTGCCAGCAGTTACTCTTTGGGGCAGTTTTCCAACTATGGCTACACCTTC. It specifies CASSYSLGQFSNYGYTF.

V is TRBV7-2 and J is TRBJ2-1; no definite D call. From germline, CDR1 is SGHTA and CDR2 FQGNSA. The CDR3 is 12 residues long. V was shortened by 3 bases and J by 7 bases, with 7 bases between the two germline ends. CDR3 nucleotide sequence: TGTGCCAGCAGCTTTCCGGGTAATGAGCAGTTCTTC. It encodes CASSFPGNEQFF.

This chain uses TRBV7-2 with TRBJ2-1; D is perhaps TRBD1 or TRBD2 (6 bases each). CDR3 length: 15 residues. The V and J ends lost 0 bases and 5 bases respectively, with 11 bases between them. Per the germline V gene, CDR1 is SGHTA and CDR2 is FQGNSA. The CDR3 DNA reads TGTGCCAGCAGCTTAGCTAGGGGGGCTGACAATGAGCAGTTCTTC. Encoded protein: CASSLARGADNEQFF.

In its sample, this clonotype was seen a few times. V and J are TRBV7-9 and TRBJ2-1, with a tentative D call TRBD2 (6 bases). V dropped 1 base and J dropped 1 base, with 8 bases sitting between them. CDR3 length equals 15 residues. The germline V gene has CDR1 SEHNR and CDR2 FQNEAQ (reference sequence). The CDR3 loop reads CASSLVGGSYNEQFF. CDR3 DNA sequence: TGTGCCAGCAGCTTAGTCGGGGGTTCCTACAATGAGCAGTTCTTC.

The chain uses TRBV7-2 and TRBJ2-5; 15 nucleotides match TRBD2. The J segment lost 1 base and the V segment lost 6 bases, leaving 6 bases of the junction unmatched. The CDR3 totals 17 residues. From germline, CDR1 is SGHTA and CDR2 FQGNSA. The CDR3 coding sequence is TGTGCCAGCAGTTTCGGGACTAGCGGGGGGCTCCAAGAGACCCAGTACTTC. This translates into CASSFGTSGGLQETQYF.

The table lists this clonotype with a few counts. This chain uses TRBV4-1 with TRBJ1-1; the D is unclear. The CDR3 covers 16 residues. The V and J ends lost 0 bases and 0 bases respectively, with 11 bases between them. CDR1 and CDR2 from the germline V gene are MGHRA and YSYEKL. CDR3 nucleotides: TGCGCCAGCAGCCAAGAGATTGCGCTAATGAACACTGAAGCTTTCTTT. It yields the protein CASSQEIALMNTEAFF.

The chain links TRBV7-8 to TRBJ1-1; D remains ambiguous. Deletions cut 3 bases from V and 3 bases from J, with 8 bases between. The CDR3 spans 13 residues. Germline V gene data show CDR1 as SGHVS and CDR2 as FQNEAQ. DNA for the CDR3: TGTGCCAGCAGCTTTCGTTCGGACACTGAAGCTTTCTTT. As protein: CASSFRSDTEAFF. Full variable domain (outside the CDR3, taken from reference TRBV7-8 and TRBJ1-1): GAGVSQSPRYKVAKRGQDVALRCDPISGHVSLFWYQQALGQGPEFLTYFQNEAQLDKSGLPSDRFFAERPEGSVSTLKIQRTQQEDSAVYLCASSFRSDTEAFFGQGTRLTVV.

This clonotype was picked up a small number of times. The CDR3 loop is CASSVGQGGREAFF. The CDR3 region has the DNA TGTGCCAGCAGCGTAGGACAGGGGGGCCGTGAAGCTTTCTTT. V gene TRBV9 combines with J gene TRBJ1-1, with TRBD1 matching over 9 bases. Germline V CDR1 and CDR2: SGDLS, YYNGEE. V shed 0 bases and J 7 bases; nucleotides not matched to a gene: 4. The CDR3 runs to 14 residues. Using reference TRBV9 and TRBJ1-1 for the parts outside the CDR3, the full variable domain is DSGVTQTPKHLITATGQRVTLRCSPRSGDLSVYWYQQSLDQGLQFLIQYYNGEERAKGNILERFSAQQFPDLHSELNLSSLELGDSALYFCASSVGQGGREAFFGQGTRLTVV.

The sample holds a few counts of this clonotype. The J gene is TRBJ2-5, the V gene TRBV7-2; D is unresolved. Trimming left V 8 bases short and J 4 bases short, with 2 bases between. The CDR3 covers 9 residues. Germline V lookup: CDR1 SGHTA, CDR2 FQGNSA. The CDR3 reads CASGETQYF. CDR3 in DNA: TGTGCCAGCGGAGAGACCCAGTACTTC.

This clonotype was seen ten or more times. The chain has TRBV7-7 and TRBJ2-1; D remains unclear. V was shortened by 3 bases and J by 0 bases, with 9 bases between the two germline ends. The CDR3 contains 15 residues. Germline V lookup: CDR1 SSHAT, CDR2 FNYEAQ (reference sequence). The CDR3 reads CASSLGFSSYNEQFF. The DNA of the CDR3 is TGTGCCAGCAGCTTGGGGTTTAGCTCCTACAATGAGCAGTTCTTC.

The rearrangement uses TRBV6-2 or TRBV6-3 and TRBJ2-7; D might be TRBD1 (6 bases). There are 9 residues in the CDR3. V lost 10 bases, J lost 11 bases, and 12 bases lay in between. Germline V CDR1 and CDR2: MNHEY, SVGEGT. The CDR3 region is CATGPGEYF. DNA for the CDR3: TGTGCCACAGGACCAGGGGAGTACTTC.

The rearrangement uses TRBV6-5 and TRBJ1-5; D is uncertain. Germline lookup yields CDR1 MNHEY and CDR2 SVGAGI. The V and J ends lost 0 bases and 2 bases respectively, with 8 bases between them. The CDR3 has 15 amino acids. The DNA for the CDR3 is TGTGCCAGCAGTTACTCGAGGGTAGGCAATCAGCCCCAGCATTTT. Encoded protein: CASSYSRVGNQPQHF.

In its sample, this clonotype was seen a few times. The rearrangement links TRBV7-2 to TRBJ1-1; D ambiguous. This CDR3 has 13 residues. Germline V gives CDR1 SGHTA, CDR2 FQGNSA. V was trimmed by 4 bases and J by 5 bases, leaving 11 bases between them. Written as DNA, the CDR3 is TGTGCCAGCAGCTCCCCCAGTAGGACTGAAGCTTTCTTT. Translation: CASSSPSRTEAFF.

V and J are TRBV2 and TRBJ1-6; TRBD1 matches at 8 bases. The junction had 3 bases not matched to a gene; V was cut back by 3 bases and J by 5 bases. The CDR3 loop spans 15 amino acids. CDR1 is SNHLY and CDR2 is FYNNEI in the germline V gene. CDR3 protein: CASSETGVHNSPLHF. The CDR3 DNA reads as TGTGCCAGCAGTGAGACAGGGGTACATAATTCACCCCTCCACTTT.

This clonotype has only a few counts. CDR3 residues: CASSETGFYGYTF. CDR3 nucleotides: TGCGCCAGCAGTGAGACAGGATTCTATGGCTACACCTTC. This chain connects TRBV10-2 to TRBJ1-2, with a tentative D call TRBD1 (5 bases). Germline V gene lookup returns CDR1 WSHSY and CDR2 SAAADI. CDR3 length: 13 amino acids. The ends were cut back, 2 bases at V and 4 bases at J, with 8 bases in the middle.

The V call is TRBV4-1, the J call TRBJ2-7; 10 positions match TRBD1. V was clipped by 4 bases and J by 4 bases; unmatched bases: 4. CDR3 length: 14 residues. CDR1 is MGHRA and CDR2 is YSYEKL in the germline V gene. The CDR3, as DNA: TGCGCCAGCAGCCTGGGACAGGGGATATACGAGCAGTACTTC. Amino acid sequence: CASSLGQGIYEQYF.

This clonotype was counted between two and nine times. The chain has TRBV12-3 or TRBV12-4 and TRBJ2-3, with 8 positions matching TRBD2. This CDR3 region has 16 residues. The V and J ends lost 6 bases and 6 bases, in that order; junction bases with no gene match: 14. DNA for the CDR3: TGTGCCAGCAGCTCTGCAGACGGGGGGGCGATGGATACGCAGTATTTT. Translating gives CASSSADGGAMDTQYF.

This chain joins TRBV4-2 and TRBJ1-6; 9 nucleotides align to TRBD1. Germline values: CDR1 LGHNA, CDR2 YNFKEQ. The CDR3 covers 17 residues. Losses at the gene ends were 0 bases for V and 9 bases for J; bases not matched to a gene: 9. The chain's CDR3 is CASSQEQGARFSSPLHF. The CDR3 DNA follows: TGTGCCAGCAGCCAAGAACAGGGGGCGAGGTTTAGTTCACCCCTCCACTTT.

This clonotype was seen a handful of times. Written as DNA, the CDR3 is TGTGCCAGCAGCCGCGGGACGCAAGCAACTAATGAAAAACTGTTTTTT. Translating gives CASSRGTQATNEKLFF. The rearrangement uses TRBV7-9 and TRBJ1-4; D is possibly TRBD1 (5 bases). Germline CDR1 SEHNR, CDR2 FQNEAQ (reference sequence). This CDR3 has 16 residues. V was clipped by 5 bases and J by 0 bases, with 13 bases between them.

This clonotype has a handful of counts. The chain carries TRBV7-8 and TRBJ2-3; no reliable D call. V gave up 0 bases and J gave up 3 bases, with 10 bases separating them. Germline loops: CDR1 SGHVS, CDR2 FQNEAQ. The CDR3 covers 15 residues. The CDR3 DNA reads TGTGCCAGCAGCTTAGCGGATGTGAAAACAGATACGCAGTATTTT. This sequence encodes CASSLADVKTDTQYF.

The rearrangement uses TRBV7-2 and TRBJ1-2; 8 bases agree with TRBD1. V trimming: 2 bases; J trimming: 0 bases; junction bases outside the gene matches: 14. The CDR3 length is 19 residues. The germline V gene encodes CDR1 SGHTA and CDR2 FQGNSA. The CDR3 is CASSLPSVTGEGSNYGYTF. DNA for the CDR3: TGTGCCAGCAGCTTACCCTCCGTGACAGGGGAGGGCTCTAACTATGGCTACACCTTC.

This sequence joins TRBV7-6 and TRBJ1-1; 8 nucleotides match TRBD1. Unmatched junction bases numbered 1, after V lost 4 bases and J lost 0 bases. The CDR3 runs to 14 residues. The germline gives CDR1 SGHVS, CDR2 FNYEAQ. The CDR3 coding sequence is TGTGCCAGCAGCTCGGGACAGGTGAACACTGAAGCTTTCTTT. Translating it yields CASSSGQVNTEAFF.

The V gene is TRBV7-9, the J gene TRBJ1-2; D possibly corresponds to TRBD1 (5 bases). Looked up from germline, CDR1 is SEHNR and CDR2 is FQNEAQ (reference sequence). The CDR3 runs to 16 residues. The V end was cut by 5 bases, the J end by 3 bases, with 19 bases between. Written as DNA, the CDR3 is TGTGCCAGCAGCCCCCAGGGTCAGCGTGTTTACTATGGCTACACCTTC. Translated, it gives CASSPQGQRVYYGYTF. Variable domain in full (rest from reference TRBV7-9 and TRBJ1-2): DTGVSQNPRHKITKRGQNVTFRCDPISEHNRLYWYRQTLGQGPEFLTYFQNEAQLEKSRLLSDRFSAERPKGSFSTLEIQRTEQGDSAMYLCASSPQGQRVYYGYTFGSGTRLTVV.

J is TRBJ1-1 and V is TRBV27, with D possibly TRBD1 on 5 matching bases. The V gene lost 8 bases and the J gene lost 2 bases, with 21 bases spanning the gap. Germline values: CDR1 MNHEY, CDR2 SMNVEV (reference sequence). The CDR3 spans 16 residues. The CDR3 is CASFSRPTGPNTEAFF. DNA for the CDR3: TGTGCCAGCTTTTCGAGACCCACAGGACCAAACACTGAAGCTTTCTTT.

The chain carries TRBV6-2 or TRBV6-3 and TRBJ1-1; D not resolved. Trimming pared 4 bases from V and 0 bases from J, leaving 9 bases between. This CDR3 is 14 amino acids long. Germline V CDR1 and CDR2: MNHEY, SVGEGT. The CDR3 DNA reads as TGTGCCAGCAGTTGGGTCCGGTTGAACACTGAAGCTTTCTTT. It is translated as CASSWVRLNTEAFF.

The sample holds a few counts of this clonotype. This chain joins TRBV7-2 and TRBJ2-3, with TRBD2 identical over 7 bases. Unmatched junction bases numbered 5, after V lost 0 bases and J lost 2 bases. This CDR3 has 16 amino acids. Germline V gene data show CDR1 as SGHTA and CDR2 as FQGNSA. The CDR3 region is CASSLASAGITDTQYF. The CDR3 coding sequence is TGTGCCAGCAGCTTAGCTTCAGCGGGGATCACAGATACGCAGTATTTT.

The chain employs TRBV6-4 and TRBJ2-1; 10 bases are shared with TRBD1. The V gene's germline CDR1 is MRHNA and CDR2 SNTAGT. CDR3 size: 15 residues. Trimming removed 2 bases from V and 6 bases from J; junction bases left unmatched: 4. CDR3 coding DNA: TGTGCCAGCAGTGACGGGACAGGGGATACCAATGAGCAGTTCTTC. Residues: CASSDGTGDTNEQFF.

A few counts support this clonotype. This chain uses TRBV12-3 or TRBV12-4 with TRBJ1-1, with 9 nucleotides matching TRBD1. This CDR3 spans 14 amino acids. Germline trimming cut 7 bases from V and 3 bases from J; bases unmatched to any gene: 6. CDR3 in DNA: TGTGCCAGCAACCTCGACAGGGGGGACACTGAAGCTTTCTTT. The encoded protein is CASNLDRGDTEAFF.

This chain joins TRBV12-3 or TRBV12-4 and TRBJ1-1; D may be TRBD1 (6 bases). Trimming removed 4 bases at V and 6 bases at J, with 15 bases between. This CDR3 region has 14 residues. This CDR3 reads CASSSAPGQPEAFF. CDR3 DNA sequence: TGTGCCAGCAGTTCGGCGCCCGGACAGCCTGAAGCTTTCTTT.

J is TRBJ2-2 and V is TRBV7-6; D gene unclear. Trimming left V 1 base short and J 9 bases short, with 6 bases between. The V gene's germline CDR1 is SGHVS and CDR2 FNYEAQ. CDR3 length equals 12 residues. CDR3 amino acids: CASSLVARELFF. In DNA, the CDR3 is TGTGCCAGCAGCTTAGTTGCCAGGGAGCTGTTTTTT.